These T cell receptor beta chains were read from a single sample in a study of blood T cells in healthy people across ages. One entry per CDR3 protein, called by TCRdb with MiXCR from the 5' RACE reads. The repertoire holds hundreds of thousands of distinct CDR3 sequences, with roughly 24% as singletons. The same specimen was also included in a second study, on T cells of mothers and their children.

Sequenced: blood. The receptors shown here come from a boy aged 5-17 years in good health. CDR3s include the opening cysteine and the closing phenylalanine or tryptophan. The D gene is left open where the match is weak. Clone size is given for some rows only: seen once, a few or many times, or a class if the clone is expanded.

j_call: TRBJ2-4; d_call: TRBD2; clone_size: few; v_call: TRBV6-6; cdr3_nt: TGTGCCAGCAGTTACAGCAGCGGGGGAAAAAACATTCAGTACTTC; cdr3_aa: CASSYSSGGKNIQYF
j_call: TRBJ1-3; d_call: NA; clone_size: few; v_call: TRBV19; cdr3_nt: TGTGCCAGTAGTCCCCCCACGGCCGGAAACACCATATATTTT; cdr3_aa: CASSPPTAGNTIYF
j_call: TRBJ2-2; d_call: TRBD2; clone_size: once; v_call: TRBV7-9; cdr3_nt: TGTGCCAGCAGCGCTGCGGGGGGATGGCCCGGGGAGCTGTTTTTT; cdr3_aa: CASSAAGGWPGELFF
j_call: TRBJ2-5; d_call: TRBD2; clone_size: few; v_call: TRBV12-3/TRBV12-4; cdr3_nt: TGTGCCAGCAGCCTCCCGGGACTAGCGGGGGGGCCAGTTCAGGAGACCCAGTACTTC; cdr3_aa: CASSLPGLAGGPVQETQYF
j_call: TRBJ1-2; d_call: TRBD1; clone_size: few; v_call: TRBV10-3; cdr3_nt: TGTGCCATCAAAGAGGGGGCGATTAACTATGGCTACACCTTC; cdr3_aa: CAIKEGAINYGYTF
j_call: TRBJ2-5; d_call: NA; clone_size: NA; v_call: TRBV6-1; cdr3_nt: TGTGCCAGCAGACCGGGGGCTTACCAAGAGACCCAGTACTTC; cdr3_aa: CASRPGAYQETQYF
j_call: TRBJ2-1; d_call: NA; clone_size: NA; v_call: TRBV11-2; cdr3_nt: TGTGCCAGCAGCTCTGGACGGATTTCCAGGGATGAGCAGTTCTTC; cdr3_aa: CASSSGRISRDEQFF
j_call: TRBJ1-1; d_call: NA; clone_size: few; v_call: TRBV9; cdr3_nt: TGTGCCAGCAGCGTAGTTAACCTTTTGGGACCTCACACTGAAGCTTTCTTT; cdr3_aa: CASSVVNLLGPHTEAFF
j_call: TRBJ1-2; d_call: NA; clone_size: few; v_call: TRBV4-2; cdr3_nt: TGTGCCAGCAGCCCGGGGGGGGCTATGCGCAATGGCTACACCTTC; cdr3_aa: CASSPGGAMRNGYTF
j_call: TRBJ2-1; d_call: NA; clone_size: NA; v_call: TRBV30; cdr3_nt: TGTGCCTGGATTCCCCGGGACCACTATTCCCTAAGCTCCTACAATGAGCAGTTCTTC; cdr3_aa: CAWIPRDHYSLSSYNEQFF
j_call: TRBJ2-6; d_call: NA; clone_size: NA; v_call: TRBV10-3; cdr3_nt: TGTGCCATCAGTGGGGGAACGATCTCTGGGGCCAACGTCCTGACTTTC; cdr3_aa: CAISGGTISGANVLTF
j_call: TRBJ2-1; d_call: TRBD2; clone_size: few; v_call: TRBV30; cdr3_nt: TGTGCCTGGAGTCGGGGGGCCTACAATGAGCAGTTCTTC; cdr3_aa: CAWSRGAYNEQFF
j_call: TRBJ2-5; d_call: TRBD1; clone_size: few; v_call: TRBV4-1; cdr3_nt: TGCGCCAGCAGCCACCGGGACAGCAAAGAGACCCAGTACTTC; cdr3_aa: CASSHRDSKETQYF
j_call: TRBJ1-2; d_call: NA; clone_size: few; v_call: TRBV29-1; cdr3_nt: TGCAGCGTTGACGACAGTTATGGCTACACCTTC; cdr3_aa: CSVDDSYGYTF
j_call: TRBJ1-5; d_call: NA; clone_size: NA; v_call: TRBV11-2; cdr3_nt: TGTGCCAGCAGCTTTAGCGGGGGGTCGGGGCAGCCCCAGCATTTT; cdr3_aa: CASSFSGGSGQPQHF
j_call: TRBJ1-2; d_call: TRBD1; clone_size: NA; v_call: TRBV12-3/TRBV12-4; cdr3_nt: TGTGCCAGCTACCACTCGACAGGGTTCACCTTC; cdr3_aa: CASYHSTGFTF
j_call: TRBJ1-4; d_call: NA; clone_size: once; v_call: TRBV12-3/TRBV12-4; cdr3_nt: TGTGCCAGCAGTATCCGGGACGGGAATGAAAAACTGTTTTTT; cdr3_aa: CASSIRDGNEKLFF